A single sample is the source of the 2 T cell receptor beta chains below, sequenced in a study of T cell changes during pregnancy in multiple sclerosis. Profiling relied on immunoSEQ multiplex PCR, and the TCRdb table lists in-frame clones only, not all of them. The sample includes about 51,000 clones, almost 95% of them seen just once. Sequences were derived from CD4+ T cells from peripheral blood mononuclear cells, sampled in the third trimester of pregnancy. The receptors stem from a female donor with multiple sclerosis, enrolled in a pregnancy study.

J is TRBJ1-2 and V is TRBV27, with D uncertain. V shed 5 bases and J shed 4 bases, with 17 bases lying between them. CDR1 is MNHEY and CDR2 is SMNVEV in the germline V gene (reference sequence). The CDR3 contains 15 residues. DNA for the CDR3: TGTGCCAGCAGTCCTAGTACTCCGTTATCCTATGGCTACACCTTC. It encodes CASSPSTPLSYGYTF.

CDR3 sequence reads: CASSYSAGLGNTIYF. CDR3 DNA sequence: TGTGCCAGCAGTTACTCGGCAGGGCTTGGAAACACCATATATTTT. This chain connects TRBV6-5 to TRBJ1-3, with D possibly being TRBD1 (5 bases). Germline V lookup: CDR1 MNHEY, CDR2 SVGAGI. CDR3 size: 15 residues. The V end lost 0 bases, the J end lost 3 bases, and 9 bases lay between the germline ends.